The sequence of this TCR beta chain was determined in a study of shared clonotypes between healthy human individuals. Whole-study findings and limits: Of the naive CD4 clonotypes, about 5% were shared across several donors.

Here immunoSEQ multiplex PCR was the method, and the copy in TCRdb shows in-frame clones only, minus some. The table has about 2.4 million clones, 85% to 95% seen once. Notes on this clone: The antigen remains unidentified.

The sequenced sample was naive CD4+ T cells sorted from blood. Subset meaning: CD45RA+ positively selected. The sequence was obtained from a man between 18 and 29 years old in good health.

As DNA, the CDR3 is TGTGCCTGGAGTGTAGACGGGTTGGGGGAAAAACTGTTTTTT. Translation: CAWSVDGLGEKLFF. The V call is TRBV30, the J call TRBJ1-4; the D is unclear. This CDR3 spans 14 amino acids. The V and J ends lost 0 bases and 8 bases respectively, with 13 bases between them. From germline, CDR1 is GTSNPN and CDR2 SVGIG (reference sequence).